This entry lists 11 T cell receptor beta chains sequenced from one sample in a study of T cell changes during pregnancy in multiple sclerosis. Assay: immunoSEQ multiplex PCR; the TCRdb copy retains only in-frame clones and omits some. The profile shows 80,000 to 95,000 clones, 85% to 95% of them singletons. The sequenced sample was peripheral blood, obtained in the third trimester of pregnancy. Source of these receptors: a female donor in good health, enrolled as a control in a pregnancy study.

V is TRBV25-1 and J is TRBJ2-7, with TRBD1 as a possible D gene (6 bases). The CDR3 contains 13 residues. Trimming pared 5 bases from V and 1 base from J, leaving 9 bases between. Germline CDR1 is MGHDK and CDR2 is SYGVNS. This chain's CDR3 is CASSYGTSYEQYF. Written as DNA, the CDR3 is TGTGCCAGCAGTTACGGGACATCCTACGAGCAGTACTTC.

This chain links TRBV6-5 with TRBJ1-4; D not certain. CDR3 length: 13 residues. Germline loops: CDR1 MNHEY, CDR2 SVGAGI. Between the trimmed V and J ends, which lost 10 bases and 0 bases, there was a span of 9 bases. The CDR3 reads CANNLPTNEKLFF. Here the CDR3 DNA reads TGTGCCAACAACCTCCCAACTAATGAAAAACTGTTTTTT.

This clone was counted a single time. The gene calls are TRBV2 and TRBJ2-5; 8 bases are a match to TRBD2. The CDR3 consists of 14 residues. V lost 8 bases and J lost 7; bases outside the gene matches: 12. The germline V gene has CDR1 SNHLY and CDR2 FYNNEI. CDR3 sequence (DNA): TGTGCCAGCGGTCCTCGGGAGGGCCGGCTGACCCAGTACTTC. Translated: CASGPREGRLTQYF.

V usage is TRBV19 and J usage is TRBJ2-2; D is unresolved. The CDR3 spans 14 residues. V was pared by 3 bases and J by 3 bases, with 8 bases between. From germline, CDR1 is LNHDA and CDR2 SQIVND (reference sequence). CDR3 bases: TGTGCCAGTAGTATGAATGGCTACACCGGGGAGCTGTTTTTT. Protein sequence: CASSMNGYTGELFF.

This chain uses TRBV27 with TRBJ1-2; 8 nucleotides line up with TRBD1. Germline CDR1 is MNHEY and CDR2 is SMNVEV (reference sequence). Trimming cost V 5 bases and J 4 bases; bases outside gene matches: 3. CDR3 length: 13 residues. CDR3 coding DNA: TGTGCCAGCAGTCGCGACAGGGGCTATGGCTACACCTTC. This sequence encodes CASSRDRGYGYTF.

The chain employs TRBV27 and TRBJ2-7; 10 positions agree with TRBD1. The CDR3 runs 15 residues. V was pared by 6 bases and J by 6 bases, with 11 bases of the junction left unmatched. Germline loops: CDR1 MNHEY, CDR2 SMNVEV (reference sequence). The DNA of the CDR3 is TGTGCCAGCAGCCGCACGGGACAGGGGATTCTCGAGCAGTACTTC. Its translation: CASSRTGQGILEQYF.

J is TRBJ1-4 and V is TRBV7-9; weak D call: TRBD1 (5 bases). Germline lookup yields CDR1 SEHNR and CDR2 FQNEAQ (reference sequence). V was trimmed by 3 bases and J by 11 bases, leaving 22 bases between them. The CDR3 extends over 16 amino acids. DNA for the CDR3: TGTGCCAGCAGCTTCGGTAGTTGGCAGGGTCTGAGGAAACTGTTTTTT. This codes for CASSFGSWQGLRKLFF. The variable domain in full, completed from reference TRBV7-9 and TRBJ1-4, reads DTGVSQNPRHKITKRGQNVTFRCDPISEHNRLYWYRQTLGQGPEFLTYFQNEAQLEKSRLLSDRFSAERPKGSFSTLEIQRTEQGDSAMYLCASSFGSWQGLRKLFFGSGTQLSVL.

CDR3 residues: CASSPQEVQETQYF. The CDR3, as DNA: TGTGCCAGCAGCCCCCAGGAAGTACAAGAGACCCAGTACTTC. The chain joins TRBV5-5 to TRBJ2-5; D is unclear. V lost 4 bases and J lost 2, with 12 bases in between. Per germline, CDR1 SGHKS and CDR2 YYEKEE (reference sequence). The CDR3 has 14 residues.

DNA of the CDR3: TGCGCCAGCAGCTTGAACGGGAAGGAGATCGGTGAGCAGTTCTTC. It is translated as CASSLNGKEIGEQFF. This rearrangement joins TRBV5-1 to TRBJ2-1; D perhaps matches TRBD2 (5 bases). The CDR3 is made up of 15 amino acids. V gave up 1 base and J gave up 9 bases, with 17 bases separating them. Germline assignment: CDR1 SGHRS and CDR2 YFSETQ.

As regards this clone: The identical CDR3 is also encoded by other nucleotide sequences in the sample. J is TRBJ1-1 and V is TRBV27; no reliable D call. This CDR3 spans 13 amino acids. In germline, CDR1 is MNHEY, CDR2 SMNVEV (reference sequence). V shed 3 bases and J shed 1 base, with 6 bases lying between them. CDR3 DNA: TGTGCCAGCAGTTTTTCCGGGAACACTGAAGCTTTCTTT. Encoded protein: CASSFSGNTEAFF.

The rearrangement links TRBV28 to TRBJ1-1; D is ambiguous. The germline gives CDR1 MDHEN, CDR2 SYDVKM. This CDR3 has 12 residues. Trimming pared 6 bases from V and 4 bases from J, leaving 9 bases between. CDR3 coding DNA: TGTGCCAGCAGGCTGGAGGGCACTGAAGCTTTCTTT. Translated: CASRLEGTEAFF.